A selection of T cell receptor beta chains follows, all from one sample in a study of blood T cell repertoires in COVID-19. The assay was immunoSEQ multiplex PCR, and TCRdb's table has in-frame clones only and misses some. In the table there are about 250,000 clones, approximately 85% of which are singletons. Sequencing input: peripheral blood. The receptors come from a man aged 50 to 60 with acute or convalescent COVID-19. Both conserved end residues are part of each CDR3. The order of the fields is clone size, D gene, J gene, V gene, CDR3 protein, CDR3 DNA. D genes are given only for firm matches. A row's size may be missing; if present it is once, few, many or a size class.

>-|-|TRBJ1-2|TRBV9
CASSVVNSDNYGYTF
TGTGCCAGCAGCGTAGTTAACAGTGATAACTATGGCTACACCTTC
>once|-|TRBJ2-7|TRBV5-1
CASTLEGAYEQYF
TGCGCCAGCACATTGGAGGGAGCCTACGAGCAGTACTTC
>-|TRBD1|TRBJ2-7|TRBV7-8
CASSLRQGPPYEQYF
TGTGCCAGCAGCTTAAGACAGGGTCCCCCCTACGAGCAGTACTTC
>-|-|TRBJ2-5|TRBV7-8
CASSLRQGKETQYF
TGTGCCAGCAGCTTAAGGCAGGGAAAAGAGACCCAGTACTTC
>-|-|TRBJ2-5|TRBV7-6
CASSLTGQTYQETQYF
TGTGCCAGCAGCCTTACAGGGCAGACTTACCAAGAGACCCAGTACTTC
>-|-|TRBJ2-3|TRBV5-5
CASSQRVEGPTDTQYF
TGTGCCAGCAGCCAGAGGGTAGAGGGTCCTACAGATACGCAGTATTTT
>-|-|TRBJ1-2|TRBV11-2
CASSKTGPPSLIYGYTF
TGTGCCAGCAGCAAAACAGGGCCGCCTTCCTTAATATATGGCTACACCTTC
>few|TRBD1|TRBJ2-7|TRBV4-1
CASSQDLRTGKVYEQYF
TGCGCCAGCAGCCAAGATCTGAGGACAGGCAAAGTATACGAGCAGTACTTC
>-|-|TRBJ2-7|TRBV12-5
CASGLGALYEQYF
TGTGCTAGTGGTTTGGGGGCTTTGTACGAGCAGTACTTC
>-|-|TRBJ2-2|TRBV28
CASSSAGDDTGELFF
TGTGCCAGCAGTTCAGCAGGGGACGACACCGGGGAGCTGTTTTTT
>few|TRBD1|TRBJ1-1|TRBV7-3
CASSLSGTGATEAFF
TGTGCCAGCAGCCTCTCCGGGACAGGGGCCACTGAAGCTTTCTTT
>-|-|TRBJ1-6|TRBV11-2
CATPGQNSGNSPLHF
TGTGCCACGCCGGGACAAAACTCAGGAAATTCACCCCTCCACTTT
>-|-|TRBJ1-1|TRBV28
CASSSEPNTEAFF
TGTGCCAGCAGTTCAGAACCGAACACTGAAGCTTTCTTT
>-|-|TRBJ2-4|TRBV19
CASRGRGTKNIQYF
TGTGCCAGTAGGGGCCGGGGTACCAAAAACATTCAGTACTTC
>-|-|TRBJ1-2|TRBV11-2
CASSLITGLVYGYTF
TGTGCCAGCAGCTTAATTACAGGGCTTGTCTATGGCTACACCTTC
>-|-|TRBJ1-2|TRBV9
CASSVGPGFNYGYTF
TGTGCCAGCAGCGTTGGGCCGGGATTTAACTATGGCTACACCTTC
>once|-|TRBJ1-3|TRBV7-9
CASSLSRGNTIYF
TGTGCCAGCAGCTTAAGCAGGGGAAACACCATATATTTT
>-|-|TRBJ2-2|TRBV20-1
CSASGPSNTGELFF
TGCAGTGCTAGTGGTCCGTCGAACACCGGGGAGCTGTTTTTT
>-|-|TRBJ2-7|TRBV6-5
CASSRTASSYEQYF
TGTGCCAGCAGCCGGACAGCGAGCTCCTACGAGCAGTACTTC
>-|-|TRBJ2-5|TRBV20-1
CSASWSQETQYF
TGCAGTGCTAGTTGGAGTCAAGAGACCCAGTACTTC
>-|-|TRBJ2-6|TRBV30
CAWSAGANVLTF
TGTGCCTGGAGCGCTGGGGCCAACGTCCTGACTTTC
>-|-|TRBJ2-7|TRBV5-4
CASSLVGSGYEQYF
TGTGCCAGCAGCTTGGTTGGGAGCGGGTACGAGCAGTACTTC
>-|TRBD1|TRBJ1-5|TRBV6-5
CASSYSGQGNQPQHF
TGTGCCAGCAGTTACTCAGGACAGGGGAATCAGCCCCAGCATTTT
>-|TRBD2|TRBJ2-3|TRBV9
CASSNRLAGDQDTQYF
TGTGCCAGCAGCAACAGACTAGCGGGAGACCAGGATACGCAGTATTTT
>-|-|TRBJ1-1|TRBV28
CASSLSDFGRTEAFF
TGTGCCAGCAGTTTATCCGATTTTGGGAGGACTGAAGCTTTCTTT
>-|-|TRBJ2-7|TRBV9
CASSVAPHYEQYF
TGTGCCAGCAGCGTAGCACCACACTACGAGCAGTACTTC
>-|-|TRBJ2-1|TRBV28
CASRRERSSSYNEQFF
TGTGCCAGCAGACGAGAGCGGAGCAGCTCCTACAATGAGCAGTTCTTC
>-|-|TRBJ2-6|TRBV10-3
CAISESRATPGANVLTF
TGTGCCATCAGTGAGTCAAGAGCGACTCCTGGGGCCAACGTCCTGACTTTC
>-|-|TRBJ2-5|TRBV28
CASSSGGPETQYF
TGTGCCAGCAGTTCGGGGGGCCCAGAGACCCAGTACTTC
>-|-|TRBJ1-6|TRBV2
CASSEVRQAGSPLHF
TGTGCCAGCAGTGAGGTGCGGCAGGCGGGCTCACCCCTCCACTTT
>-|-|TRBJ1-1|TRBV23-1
CASSKRRWTATEAFF
TGCGCCAGCAGCAAGAGGCGGTGGACAGCGACTGAAGCTTTCTTT
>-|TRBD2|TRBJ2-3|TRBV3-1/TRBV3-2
CASSQLAGGTTDTQYF
TGTGCCAGCAGCCAACTAGCGGGGGGTACCACAGATACGCAGTATTTT
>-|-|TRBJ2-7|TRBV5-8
CASSLGGSSYEQYF
TGTGCCAGCAGCTTGGGAGGGAGCTCCTACGAGCAGTACTTC
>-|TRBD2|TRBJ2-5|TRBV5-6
CASSRTSGSGIGETQYF
TGTGCCAGCAGCAGGACTAGCGGGAGTGGTATCGGAGAGACCCAGTACTTC
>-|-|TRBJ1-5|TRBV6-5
CASRTTRQGPQHF
TGTGCCAGCAGGACGACGAGGCAGGGTCCCCAGCATTTT
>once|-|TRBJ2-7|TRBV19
CASSIAPSGYEQYF
TGTGCCAGTAGTATAGCCCCGAGCGGGTACGAGCAGTACTTC
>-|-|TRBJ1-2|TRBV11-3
CASSPTANYGYTF
TGTGCCAGCAGCCCAACAGCTAACTATGGCTACACCTTC
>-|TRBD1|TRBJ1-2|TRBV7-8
CASSPGTGVHNYGYTF
TGTGCCAGCAGCCCCGGGACAGGGGTTCATAACTATGGCTACACCTTC
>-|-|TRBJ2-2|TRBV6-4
CASSPRRAQNTGELFF
TGTGCCAGCAGCCCGAGGCGGGCGCAGAACACCGGGGAGCTGTTTTTT
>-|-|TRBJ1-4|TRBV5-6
CASSLANLPSEKLFF
TGTGCCAGCAGCTTGGCCAATCTCCCAAGCGAAAAACTGTTTTTT
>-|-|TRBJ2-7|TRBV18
CASSPRRGTYEQYF
TGTGCCAGCTCACCCCGGAGGGGAACCTACGAGCAGTACTTC
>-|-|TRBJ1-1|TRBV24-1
CATRRRGGFGEAFF
TGTGCCACCAGAAGACGAGGGGGTTTTGGTGAAGCTTTCTTT
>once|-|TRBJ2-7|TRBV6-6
CASSSGEILYEQYF
TGTGCCAGCAGTTCAGGGGAAATTCTGTACGAGCAGTACTTC
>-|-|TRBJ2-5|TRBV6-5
CASSHGAGVGETQYF
TGTGCCAGCAGTCATGGGGCAGGGGTAGGAGAGACCCAGTACTTC
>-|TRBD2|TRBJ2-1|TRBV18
CASTPGLAGGNEQFF
TGTGCCAGCACCCCGGGACTAGCGGGAGGGAATGAGCAGTTCTTC
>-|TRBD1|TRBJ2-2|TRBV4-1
CASTAPEGGLDTGELFF
TGCGCCAGCACCGCACCCGAAGGGGGCTTGGACACCGGGGAGCTGTTTTTT
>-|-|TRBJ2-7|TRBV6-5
CASRQDRGLHYEQYF
TGTGCCAGCAGGCAAGACAGGGGACTACACTACGAGCAGTACTTC
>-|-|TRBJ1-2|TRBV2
CASNLLGVGYTF
TGTGCCAGTAACCTTCTCGGGGTTGGCTACACCTTC
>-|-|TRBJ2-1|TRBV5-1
CASSLLSRGNEQFF
TGCGCCAGCAGCTTGTTGTCCAGGGGCAATGAGCAGTTCTTC
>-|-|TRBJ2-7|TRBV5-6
CASSLGRSSYEQYF
TGTGCCAGCAGCTTGGGTAGGAGCTCCTACGAGCAGTACTTC
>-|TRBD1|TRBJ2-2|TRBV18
CASSGGQGAVLHGELFF
TGTGCCAGCTCAGGAGGACAGGGGGCCGTGTTGCACGGGGAGCTGTTTTTT
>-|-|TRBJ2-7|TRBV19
CASSMEGSYEQYF
TGTGCCAGTAGTATGGAGGGCTCCTACGAGCAGTACTTC
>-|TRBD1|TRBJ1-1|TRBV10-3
CAISRGQTGNTEAFF
TGTGCCATCAGTCGGGGACAGACAGGAAACACTGAAGCTTTCTTT
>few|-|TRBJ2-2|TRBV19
CASNPGPAGELFF
TGTGCCAGTAATCCAGGGCCGGCCGGGGAGCTGTTTTTT
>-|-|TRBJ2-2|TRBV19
CASSISRTDTGELFF
TGTGCCAGTAGTATCTCACGGACTGACACCGGGGAGCTGTTTTTT
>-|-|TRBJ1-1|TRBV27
CASSYTGLNTEAFF
TGTGCCAGCAGTTATACAGGGTTGAACACTGAAGCTTTCTTT
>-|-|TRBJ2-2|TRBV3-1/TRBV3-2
CASSPSASGSNTGELFF
TGTGCCAGCAGCCCCAGCGCCAGCGGGTCGAACACCGGGGAGCTGTTTTTT